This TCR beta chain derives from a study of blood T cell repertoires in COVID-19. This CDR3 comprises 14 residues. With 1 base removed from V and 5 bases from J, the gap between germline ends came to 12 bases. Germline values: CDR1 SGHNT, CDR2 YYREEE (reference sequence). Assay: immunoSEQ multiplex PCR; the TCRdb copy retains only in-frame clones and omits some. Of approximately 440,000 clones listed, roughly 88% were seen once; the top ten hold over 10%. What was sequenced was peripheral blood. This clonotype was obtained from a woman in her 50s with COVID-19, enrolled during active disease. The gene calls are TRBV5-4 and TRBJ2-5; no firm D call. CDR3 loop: CASSLSGTEETQYF. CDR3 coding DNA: TGTGCCAGCAGCTTGTCAGGAACTGAGGAGACCCAGTACTTC.